This is a list of T cell receptor beta chains from one sample in a study of identical twins. TCRdb processed the 5' RACE reads anew with MiXCR; each CDR3 protein has one entry. The table lists roughly 1,500,000 distinct CDR3 sequences, less than 40% of them singletons. Sample: cord blood. The origin of the receptors is a newborn girl in good health. Both conserved end residues are part of each CDR3. D genes are given only for firm matches. Only some rows state a clone size, as once, few, many or a class for expanded clones.

j_call,clone_size,d_call,v_call,cdr3_aa,cdr3_nt
TRBJ2-7,-,TRBD2,TRBV20-1,CSASRGLAYEQYF,TGCAGTGCTAGTCGCGGACTAGCGTACGAGCAGTACTTC
TRBJ2-2,few,-,TRBV20-1,CSARPGTSIGELFF,TGCAGTGCTCGCCCCGGGACATCCATTGGGGAGCTGTTTTTT
TRBJ1-5,-,-,TRBV20-1,CSARERGYSNQPQHF,TGCAGTGCTAGAGAGAGGGGATATAGCAATCAGCCCCAGCATTTT
TRBJ2-7,-,TRBD1,TRBV25-1,CASSADGTGAYEQYF,TGTGCCAGCAGTGCAGACGGGACAGGGGCCTACGAGCAGTACTTC
TRBJ1-1,-,-,TRBV28,CASSYQVLTEAFF,TGTGCCAGCAGCTACCAGGTTCTGACTGAAGCTTTCTTT
TRBJ1-2,-,-,TRBV13,CAGSSSQGNYGYTF,TGTGCCGGCAGCTCATCGCAGGGGAACTATGGCTACACCTTC
TRBJ2-2,once,-,TRBV5-1,CASKKPGPAPGELFF,TGCGCCAGCAAGAAACCGGGCCCCGCCCCCGGGGAGCTGTTTTTT
TRBJ2-2,few,-,TRBV7-6,CASSTIRGNTGELFF,TGTGCCAGCAGCACTATAAGGGGAAACACCGGGGAGCTGTTTTTT
TRBJ1-6,few,TRBD1,TRBV7-2,CASSPRTGPTSISSPLHF,TGTGCCAGCAGCCCTCGGACAGGTCCCACCTCTATAAGTTCACCCCTCCACTTT
TRBJ1-3,-,-,TRBV7-8,CASSPRQASGNTIYF,TGTGCCAGCAGCCCGCGACAGGCCTCTGGAAACACCATATATTTT
TRBJ1-2,-,-,TRBV30,CAWSGGANYGYTF,TGTGCCTGGAGTGGAGGAGCTAACTATGGCTACACCTTC
TRBJ2-4,-,TRBD2,TRBV4-2,CASSQAGTSGSHIQYF,TGTGCCAGCAGCCAGGCCGGGACTAGCGGGAGTCACATTCAGTACTTC
TRBJ1-2,-,-,TRBV28,CASREGLDGYTF,TGTGCCAGCAGGGAGGGCTTAGATGGCTACACCTTC
TRBJ2-5,-,-,TRBV7-7,CASSLALGRSETQYF,TGTGCTAGCAGCTTGGCCCTGGGACGTTCGGAGACCCAGTACTTC
TRBJ2-3,few,TRBD2,TRBV12-3/TRBV12-4,CASSRLRAGGPRDTQYF,TGTGCCAGCAGTCGCCTACGAGCGGGGGGGCCAAGGGATACGCAGTATTTT
TRBJ2-7,few,TRBD2,TRBV4-1,CASSRTPVTSGRVNEQYF,TGCGCCAGCAGCCGAACACCGGTGACTAGCGGGAGGGTCAATGAGCAGTACTTC
TRBJ2-1,once,-,TRBV12-3/TRBV12-4,CASSLPGQPYEQFF,TGTGCCAGCAGTTTACCCGGACAGCCCTACGAGCAGTTCTTC
TRBJ1-4,few,-,TRBV20-1,CSAIGKGNEKLFF,TGCAGTGCTATCGGGAAGGGTAATGAAAAACTGTTTTTT
TRBJ1-1,-,-,TRBV3-1,CAVRRSTEAFF,TGTGCCGTCCGAAGGAGCACTGAAGCTTTCTTT
TRBJ2-4,few,-,TRBV14,CASSQWRASASQYF,TGTGCCAGCAGCCAATGGAGGGCTAGCGCCTCGCAGTACTTC
TRBJ2-3,-,TRBD1,TRBV24-1,CATSDSRQGWEDTQYF,TGTGCCACCAGTGATTCCCGACAGGGGTGGGAGGATACGCAGTATTTT
TRBJ2-3,-,TRBD2,TRBV10-3,CAIRAPTSGGGSTQYF,TGTGCCATCAGAGCCCCGACTAGCGGGGGTGGTTCGACGCAGTATTTT
TRBJ1-1,few,-,TRBV6-6,CASTPSTGVNTEAFF,TGTGCCAGCACCCCATCGACAGGCGTTAACACTGAAGCTTTCTTT
TRBJ2-3,-,TRBD2,TRBV2,CASSEGGLAGALGSTDTQYF,TGTGCCAGCAGTGAAGGAGGACTAGCGGGTGCCTTGGGGAGCACAGATACGCAGTATTTT
TRBJ2-3,many,-,TRBV4-2,CASSPLALVDTQYF,TGTGCCAGCAGCCCGCTAGCTCTCGTTGATACGCAGTATTTT
TRBJ2-3,few,-,TRBV7-2,CASSLVGSVSTDTQYF,TGTGCCAGCAGCTTAGTTGGCAGCGTGAGCACAGATACGCAGTATTTT
TRBJ2-1,-,TRBD2,TRBV7-2,CASSYGLVGNNEQFF,TGTGCCAGCAGCTACGGACTAGTGGGCAACAATGAGCAGTTCTTC
TRBJ2-5,-,TRBD1,TRBV13,CASSLGQGTQETQYF,TGTGCCAGCAGCTTGGGACAGGGAACCCAAGAGACCCAGTACTTC
TRBJ2-3,few,-,TRBV4-1,CASGTEEFRTDTQYF,TGCGCCAGCGGGACCGAGGAGTTCCGCACAGATACGCAGTATTTT
TRBJ2-3,few,-,TRBV20-1,CSAKPSRNTDTQYF,TGCAGTGCTAAGCCTTCAAGAAACACAGATACGCAGTATTTT
TRBJ2-1,-,TRBD2,TRBV9,CASSVVVTSGSGEQFF,TGTGCCAGCAGCGTAGTCGTGACTAGCGGGAGCGGTGAGCAGTTCTTC
TRBJ1-6,few,-,TRBV4-2,CASSQDHKDSPLHF,TGTGCCAGCAGCCAAGATCATAAGGATTCACCCCTCCACTTT
TRBJ2-7,-,TRBD2,TRBV20-1,CSASPSGDYNEQYF,TGCAGTGCCTCGCCTAGCGGGGACTACAATGAGCAGTACTTC
TRBJ2-1,few,-,TRBV18,CASTRGQTGGEQFF,TGTGCCAGCACGAGGGGACAAACGGGCGGTGAGCAGTTCTTC
TRBJ2-3,-,-,TRBV4-1,CASSQDPFRTDTQYF,TGCGCCAGCAGCCAAGATCCATTTAGGACAGATACGCAGTATTTT
TRBJ2-5,-,-,TRBV20-1,CSARDWGEETQYF,TGCAGTGCTAGAGATTGGGGGGAAGAGACCCAGTACTTC
TRBJ1-1,-,TRBD1,TRBV27,CASSPRTGRYNTEAFF,TGTGCCAGCAGTCCCCGGACAGGGCGATATAACACTGAAGCTTTCTTT
TRBJ1-4,few,-,TRBV4-1,CASSQVPGEKLFF,TGCGCCAGCAGCCAAGTCCCGGGGGAAAAACTGTTTTTT
TRBJ1-6,-,TRBD1,TRBV6-2/TRBV6-3,CASTMDRVNSPLHF,TGTGCCAGCACCATGGACAGGGTGAATTCACCCCTCCACTTT
TRBJ1-2,once,-,TRBV20-1,CGAHSNYGYTF,TGCGGTGCCCACTCCAACTATGGCTACACCTTC
TRBJ2-7,-,-,TRBV28,CASSLTVPSSYEQYF,TGTGCCAGCAGTTTGACAGTCCCGAGCTCCTACGAGCAGTACTTC
TRBJ2-7,many,-,TRBV25-1,CASSRPGEPQYF,TGTGCCAGCAGTAGACCTGGAGAGCCCCAGTACTTC
TRBJ1-1,-,TRBD1,TRBV24-1,CATSDPVQTGIDTEAFF,TGTGCCACCAGTGATCCCGTCCAGACAGGGATTGACACTGAAGCTTTCTTT
TRBJ1-1,-,TRBD1,TRBV5-1,CASSLGGTGRSEAFF,TGCGCCAGCAGCTTGGGGGGGACAGGGCGGTCTGAAGCTTTCTTT
TRBJ2-2,-,-,TRBV11-3,CASSRRENTGELFF,TGTGCCAGCAGCCGAAGAGAGAACACCGGGGAGCTGTTTTTT
TRBJ1-2,few,-,TRBV5-1,CASSLRPENGYTF,TGCGCCAGCAGCTTACGGCCAGAAAATGGCTACACCTTC
TRBJ2-4,many,-,TRBV20-1,CSALQGGKNIQYF,TGCAGTGCTTTACAGGGGGGGAAAAACATTCAGTACTTC
TRBJ1-6,-,-,TRBV20-1,CSAIPGVHYNSPLHF,TGCAGTGCTATCCCCGGGGTACACTATAATTCACCCCTCCACTTT
TRBJ2-3,-,-,TRBV12-3/TRBV12-4,CAGSWGTGTDTQYF,TGTGCCGGCAGTTGGGGGACCGGAACAGATACGCAGTATTTT
TRBJ2-7,few,-,TRBV28,CASTRDKEVYEQYF,TGTGCCAGCACCCGGGACAAAGAGGTCTACGAGCAGTACTTC
TRBJ2-7,-,-,TRBV20-1,CSAPRTLSSYNEQYF,TGCAGTGCTCCTCGGACCCTTAGCTCCTACAATGAGCAGTACTTC
TRBJ2-6,-,-,TRBV27,CASTRRGTGANVLTF,TGTGCCAGTACCCGCCGGGGTACTGGGGCCAACGTCCTGACTTTC
TRBJ2-3,few,-,TRBV12-3/TRBV12-4,CASSRGVLVTDTQYF,TGTGCCAGCAGTCGGGGCGTCTTGGTCACAGATACGCAGTATTTT
TRBJ2-7,-,TRBD2,TRBV24-1,CATSDLSGRALNEQYF,TGTGCCACCAGTGACCTCAGCGGGAGGGCCCTCAATGAGCAGTACTTC
TRBJ2-1,few,-,TRBV9,CASSVAGITYNEQFF,TGTGCCAGCAGCGTAGCCGGCATCACCTACAATGAGCAGTTCTTC